These 14 T cell receptor beta chains originate from one sample sequenced in a study of T cell changes during pregnancy in multiple sclerosis. Clones were sequenced by immunoSEQ multiplex PCR, and TCRdb holds only the in-frame ones, with some missing. Of around 45,000 clones in the sample, around 91% were seen once. The sample consisted of CD8+ T cells from peripheral blood mononuclear cells, taken in the second trimester of pregnancy. These receptors all come from a female donor with multiple sclerosis, enrolled in a pregnancy study.

The chain links TRBV15 to TRBJ1-5; the D is unclear. Per the germline V gene, CDR1 is LNHNV and CDR2 is YYDKDF (reference sequence). This CDR3 is built from 14 residues. Trimming stripped 1 base from V and 3 bases from J, with 7 bases between. CDR3 region: CATSRAAYNQPQHF. The CDR3, as DNA: TGTGCCACCAGCAGAGCCGCCTACAATCAGCCCCAGCATTTT.

This clone was picked up one time. The chain employs TRBV5-6 and TRBJ2-2, with D uncertain. There are 13 residues in the CDR3. Trimming shortened V by 2 bases and J by 5 bases, and 7 bases separated the two germline ends. The germline CDR1 and CDR2 sequences are SGHDT and YYEEEE. Here the CDR3 reads CASSFFGTGELFF. The CDR3 DNA reads as TGTGCCAGCAGCTTTTTCGGGACCGGGGAGCTGTTTTTT. Looking up the rest from reference TRBV5-6 and TRBJ2-2 gives the full variable domain: DAGVTQSPTHLIKTRGQQVTLRCSPKSGHDTVSWYQQALGQGPQFIFQYYEEEERQRGNFPDRFSGHQFPNYSSELNVNALLLGDSALYLCASSFFGTGELFFGEGSRLTVL.

CDR3 sequence reads: CASTGRGAGYGYTF. In DNA, the CDR3 is TGTGCCAGCACCGGGCGGGGGGCAGGGTATGGCTACACCTTC. The rearrangement joins TRBV2 to TRBJ1-2; possible D gene TRBD1, 6 bases. Germline loops: CDR1 SNHLY, CDR2 FYNNEI. V lost 7 bases and J 5 bases, leaving 17 bases between the germline ends. The CDR3 runs to 14 residues.

Comment on this clone: Mismatch with germline at one junction end may stem from a read error. This chain connects TRBV7-7 to TRBJ2-2, with 8 nucleotides matching TRBD2. CDR3 size: 16 residues. CDR1 is SSHAT and CDR2 is FNYEAQ in the germline V gene (reference sequence). CDR3 loop: CASSLSSGGNTGELFF. The CDR3 DNA sequence: TGTGCTAGCAGCCTCTCAAGCGGGGGGAACACCGGGGAGCTGTTTTTT. The entire variable domain, with the rest obtained from reference TRBV7-7 and TRBJ2-2, is as follows: GAGVSQSPRYKVTKRGQDVTLRCDPISSHATLYWYQQALGQGPEFLTYFNYEAQPDKSGLPSDRFSAERPEGSISTLTIQRTEQRDSAMYRCASSLSSGGNTGELFFGEGSRLTVL.

V and J are TRBV9 and TRBJ2-1; 8 nucleotides line up with TRBD1. V trimming: 4 bases; J trimming: 7 bases; junction bases outside the gene matches: 7. Germline CDR1 is SGDLS and CDR2 is YYNGEE. There are 14 residues in the CDR3. For the CDR3, the DNA is TGTGCCAGCAGCCTATGGACAGGGAGTAATGAGCAGTTCTTC. Translated: CASSLWTGSNEQFF.

The chain combines TRBV4-1 with TRBJ1-6, with 7 positions matching TRBD1. The CDR3 contains 16 residues. Germline CDR1 reads MGHRA; CDR2 reads YSYEKL. V shed 0 bases and J 5 bases; nucleotides not matched to a gene: 4. The CDR3 coding sequence is TGCGCCAGCAGCCAAGACCCGGGACAGAATAATTCACCCCTCCACTTT. Its protein product is CASSQDPGQNNSPLHF.

J is TRBJ1-6 and V is TRBV5-8; D might be TRBD1 (5 bases). V dropped 7 bases and J dropped 4 bases, with 18 bases sitting between them. Germline CDR1 is SGHTS and CDR2 is YDEGEE. This CDR3 comprises 16 residues. CDR3 bases: TGTGCCAGCGAAGACGGGAGGGGAGCATATAATTCACCCCTCCACTTT. Translated, it gives CASEDGRGAYNSPLHF.

This sequence joins TRBV13 and TRBJ2-1; 10 positions match TRBD1. The CDR3 has 15 residues. The ends lost 4 bases at V and 6 bases at J; junction bases unmatched: 6. CDR1 is PRHDT and CDR2 is FYEKMQ in the germline V gene (reference sequence). CDR3: CASSYVGTGANEQFF. The CDR3 DNA is TGTGCCAGCAGCTATGTAGGGACAGGGGCCAATGAGCAGTTCTTC. Drawing the rest from reference TRBV13 and TRBJ2-1, the complete variable domain is AAGVIQSPRHLIKEKRETATLKCYPIPRHDTVYWYQQGPGQDPQFLISFYEKMQSDKGSIPDRFSAQQFSDYHSELNMSSLELGDSALYFCASSYVGTGANEQFFGPGTRLTVL.

The V gene is TRBV6-1, the J gene TRBJ1-2; 7 bases line up with TRBD1. J gave up 5 bases and V 1 base, and 7 bases lay outside the gene matches. Germline CDR1 MNHNS, CDR2 SASEGT. The CDR3 extends over 15 amino acids. The CDR3 spells CASSEGRDRSYGYTF. CDR3 nucleotide sequence: TGTGCCAGCAGTGAAGGTCGGGACAGAAGTTATGGCTACACCTTC.

V and J are TRBV9 and TRBJ2-5; 9 bases agree with TRBD1. The CDR3 sequence is 14 residues long. V was pared by 3 bases and J by 5 bases, with 5 bases of the junction left unmatched. CDR1 SGDLS and CDR2 YYNGEE come from the germline V gene. The DNA for the CDR3 is TGTGCCAGCAGCGGATCGGGACAGGGTGAGACCCAGTACTTC. This translates into CASSGSGQGETQYF.

The gene calls are TRBV6-4 and TRBJ2-3; 8 bases map to TRBD2. The J segment lost 2 bases and the V segment lost 5 bases, leaving 3 bases of the junction unmatched. Germline V gene lookup returns CDR1 MRHNA and CDR2 SNTAGT. The CDR3 has 14 residues. The CDR3 DNA follows: TGTGCCAGCAGTCCGGGGGGGCTCACAGATACGCAGTATTTT. It codes for CASSPGGLTDTQYF.

The V and J genes are TRBV6-1 and TRBJ2-1; 9 bases line up with TRBD2. CDR1 and CDR2 from the germline V gene are MNHNS and SASEGT. The CDR3 consists of 14 residues. The V gene end was trimmed by 8 bases and the J gene end by 8 bases; junction bases not matched to a gene: 10. CDR3 in DNA: TGTGCCAGCCCCGCGGCGGGGGGGCTCGATGAGCAGTTCTTC. It yields the protein CASPAAGGLDEQFF.

This clone was picked up one time. The chain carries TRBV7-8 and TRBJ1-5; 8 nucleotides line up with TRBD1. The CDR3 runs 15 residues. V shed 3 bases and J 8 bases; nucleotides not matched to a gene: 9. The germline V gene encodes CDR1 SGHVS and CDR2 FQNEAQ. The CDR3 DNA reads TGTGCCAGCAGCTTGCTGGGACAGGAGCTGGAGCCCCAGCATTTT. It codes for CASSLLGQELEPQHF.

This clone was recorded a few times. V usage is TRBV2 and J usage is TRBJ2-7, with TRBD1 matching over 8 bases. The V gene's germline CDR1 is SNHLY and CDR2 FYNNEI. CDR3 length: 15 amino acids. The V gene end was trimmed by 6 bases and the J gene end by 1 base; junction bases not matched to a gene: 8. Here the CDR3 DNA reads TGTGCCAGCAGAGTAGGACAGGGAATTTCCTACGAGCAGTACTTC. This translates into CASRVGQGISYEQYF.